Presented here are 17 T cell receptor beta chains from one specimen sequenced in a study of CD4 T cells in relation to SARS-CoV-2 and coronaviruses. Produced via immunoSEQ multiplex PCR; TCRdb's table is partial and in-frame only. This table holds under 35,000 clones, about 80% found once. For these receptors, no antigen is known. CD4+ T cells from unexposed donors were obtained before the COVID-19 pandemic (2011-2018). After more than eight days of culture, CD4+ T cells were isolated. Sequencing used CD4+ T cells from PBMCs, cultured in vitro. The receptors shown here come from a human donor in good health.

The chain carries TRBV7-9 and TRBJ2-7; TRBD2 agrees at 10 bases. Germline-derived CDR1 and CDR2 are SEHNR and FQNEAQ (reference sequence). The V segment lost 0 bases and the J segment 4 bases; nucleotides outside the gene matches: 3. This CDR3 has 15 residues. CDR3 sequence (DNA): TGTGCCAGCAGCTTAGCACTAGCGGGGAATTACGAGCAGTACTTC. This gives the protein CASSLALAGNYEQYF.

The V call is TRBV27, the J call TRBJ2-7; either TRBD1 or TRBD2 may fit D (5 bases each). V was trimmed by 8 bases and J by 5 bases, leaving 19 bases between them. Germline V lookup: CDR1 MNHEY, CDR2 SMNVEV (reference sequence). This CDR3 is 14 amino acids long. For the CDR3, the DNA is TGTGCCAGCCGCCGGGACGGACCTCTCCACGAGCAGTACTTC. This encodes CASRRDGPLHEQYF.

V usage is TRBV5-5 and J usage is TRBJ2-5, with 13 bases fitting TRBD2. Germline V CDR1 and CDR2: SGHKS, YYEKEE (reference sequence). J was trimmed by 5 bases and V by 6 bases; bases with no gene match: 7. The CDR3 sequence is 15 residues long. The CDR3 loop is CASTQRTSGSETQYF. DNA of the CDR3: TGTGCCAGCACCCAAAGGACTAGCGGGAGTGAGACCCAGTACTTC.

V and J are TRBV6-5 and TRBJ1-2; tentatively, D is TRBD1 (5 bases). Trimming took 4 bases from V and 5 from J, leaving 14 bases between them. The length of the CDR3 is 14 residues. The germline gives CDR1 MNHEY, CDR2 SVGAGI. CDR3 bases: TGTGCCAGCAGTTCCCCCCGGGGGGATTATGGCTACACCTTC. It encodes CASSSPRGDYGYTF.

This chain joins TRBV12-5 and TRBJ1-4; perhaps TRBD1 as D (6 bases). Germline V gene lookup returns CDR1 LGHNT and CDR2 FRNRAP. Trimming removed 1 base from V and 7 bases from J, with 19 bases in between. The CDR3 runs to 17 residues. CDR3 DNA: TGTGCTAGTGGTTTGGGGGGGGGCCTTGAGATGGGTGAAAAACTGTTTTTT. As protein: CASGLGGGLEMGEKLFF.

V usage is TRBV4-2 and J usage is TRBJ2-1; TRBD2 aligns across 10 bases. The CDR3 is 16 residues long. V shed 1 base and J 5 bases; nucleotides not matched to a gene: 5. Germline values: CDR1 LGHNA, CDR2 YNFKEQ. The CDR3 DNA follows: TGTGCCAGCAGCCAAGTGGCTAGCGGGAGCCACAATGAGCAGTTCTTC. This sequence encodes CASSQVASGSHNEQFF.

The J gene is TRBJ2-3, the V gene TRBV5-6; D is possibly TRBD2 (6 bases). The CDR3 contains 14 residues. Trimming shortened V by 3 bases and J by 4 bases, and 12 bases separated the two germline ends. Germline V gene lookup returns CDR1 SGHDT and CDR2 YYEEEE. The CDR3 protein is CASSSGPGADTQYF. The CDR3 region has the DNA TGTGCCAGCAGCTCAGGACCGGGGGCAGATACGCAGTATTTT.

This chain uses TRBV25-1 with TRBJ1-2; D unresolved. Germline V CDR1 and CDR2: MGHDK, SYGVNS. Trimming removed 0 bases from V and 6 bases from J, with 14 bases in between. The CDR3 sequence is 15 residues long. CDR3: CASSEYPAELNGYTF. In DNA form, the CDR3 reads TGTGCCAGCAGTGAATATCCGGCGGAGTTAAATGGCTACACCTTC.

The chain employs TRBV20-1 and TRBJ2-7; no clear D. V was cut by 3 bases and J by 6 bases, with 15 bases left in between. Germline CDR1 is DFQATT and CDR2 is SNEGSKA (reference sequence). This CDR3 contains 13 residues. The CDR3 bases are TGCAGTGCTAGTTCGCTAGGCCTCTCCGAGCAGTACTTC. Its translation is CSASSLGLSEQYF.

The V and J genes are TRBV28 and TRBJ1-2; D might be TRBD1 (6 bases). The CDR3 runs 14 residues. Trimming pared 10 bases from V and 4 bases from J, leaving 19 bases between. The germline CDR1 and CDR2 sequences are MDHEN and SYDVKM. The CDR3 DNA reads as TGTGCCACCGGAAGGGGGGGAGACCGCTATGGCTACACCTTC. Its protein product is CATGRGGDRYGYTF.

This clone came up once. The chain has TRBV20-1 and TRBJ1-5; no reliable D call. The germline V gene has CDR1 DFQATT and CDR2 SNEGSKA (reference sequence). The V end was cut by 3 bases, the J end by 0 bases, with 9 bases between. This CDR3 comprises 14 residues. The CDR3 protein is CSASRGNSNQPQHF. For the CDR3, the DNA is TGCAGTGCTAGTAGAGGGAATAGCAATCAGCCCCAGCATTTT.

This chain joins TRBV4-3 and TRBJ1-5, with D maybe TRBD1 (5 bases). In germline, CDR1 is LGHNA, CDR2 YSLEER. V dropped 0 bases and J dropped 6 bases, with 15 bases sitting between them. The CDR3 is made up of 16 amino acids. CDR3 sequence reads: CASSQDWQGWSQPQHF. The CDR3 DNA reads as TGCGCCAGCAGCCAAGATTGGCAGGGTTGGAGTCAGCCCCAGCATTTT.

The chain uses TRBV5-1 and TRBJ2-5; TRBD2 agrees at 8 bases. Germline values: CDR1 SGHRS, CDR2 YFSETQ. This CDR3 is built from 15 residues. J lost 3 bases, V lost 4 bases, and 8 bases had no gene match. Here the CDR3 DNA reads TGCGCCAGCAGCGCGGGGGGTGGGCGAGAAGAGACCCAGTACTTC. Its protein is CASSAGGGREETQYF.

The chain couples TRBV6-4 to TRBJ2-1; D not resolved. Germline V CDR1 and CDR2: MRHNA, SNTAGT. The CDR3 consists of 18 residues. Trimming removed 0 bases from V and 2 bases from J, with 17 bases in between. CDR3: CASSDSSRRRFPYNEQFF. In DNA form, the CDR3 reads TGTGCCAGCAGTGACTCGAGTCGAAGGCGTTTCCCCTACAATGAGCAGTTCTTC.

The rearrangement uses TRBV18 and TRBJ1-5; D ambiguous. In germline, CDR1 is KGHSH, CDR2 LQKENI. There are 13 residues in the CDR3. Trimming took 4 bases from V and 4 from J, leaving 8 bases between them. CDR3 sequence: CASSLAQNQPQHF. DNA of the CDR3: TGTGCCAGCTCACTAGCTCAGAATCAGCCCCAGCATTTT.

V is TRBV4-3 and J is TRBJ2-7, with TRBD1 identical over 9 bases. This CDR3 region has 18 residues. Unmatched junction bases numbered 14, after V lost 5 bases and J lost 0 bases. From germline, CDR1 is LGHNA and CDR2 YSLEER. CDR3 DNA: TGCGCCAGCAGCAAGACCCCGACAGGGACAGGGAGCTCCTACGAGCAGTACTTC. This codes for CASSKTPTGTGSSYEQYF.

The CDR3, as DNA: TGTGCCAGCAGCTCACAGGGAGTCCAAGAGACCCAGTACTTC. As protein: CASSSQGVQETQYF. The genes are TRBV11-2 and TRBJ2-5, with D perhaps matching TRBD1 (6 bases). CDR1 is SGHAT, CDR2 FQNNGV, per germline. CDR3 length: 14 amino acids. Trimming left V 4 bases short and J 1 base short, with 10 bases between. Complete variable domain (other parts from reference TRBV11-2 and TRBJ2-5): EAGVAQSPRYKIIEKRQSVAFWCNPISGHATLYWYQQILGQGPKLLIQFQNNGVVDDSQLPKDRFSAERLKGVDSTLKIQPAKLEDSAVYLCASSSQGVQETQYFGPGTRLLVL.